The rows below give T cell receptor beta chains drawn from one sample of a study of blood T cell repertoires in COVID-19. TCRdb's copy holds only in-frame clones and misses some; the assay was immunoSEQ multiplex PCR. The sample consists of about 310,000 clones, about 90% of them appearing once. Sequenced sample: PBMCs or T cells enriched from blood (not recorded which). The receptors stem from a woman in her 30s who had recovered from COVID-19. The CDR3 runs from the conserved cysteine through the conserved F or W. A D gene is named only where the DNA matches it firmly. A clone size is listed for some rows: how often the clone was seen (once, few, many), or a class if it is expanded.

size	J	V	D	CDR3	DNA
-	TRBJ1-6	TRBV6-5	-	CASSYPGLLRPLHF	TGTGCCAGCAGTTACCCCGGACTTCTTCGGCCCCTCCACTTT
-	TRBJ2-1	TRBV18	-	CASSPDWRYNEQFF	TGTGCCAGCTCACCGGACTGGCGCTACAATGAGCAGTTCTTC
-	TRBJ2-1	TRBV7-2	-	CASSFVPGLNNEQFF	TGTGCCAGCAGCTTTGTCCCCGGACTAAACAATGAGCAGTTCTTC
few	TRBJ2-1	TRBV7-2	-	CASSEWGPGSSYNEQFF	TGTGCCAGCAGCGAGTGGGGGCCGGGGAGCTCCTACAATGAGCAGTTCTTC
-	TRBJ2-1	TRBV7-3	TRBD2	CASSSILAGELGNEQFF	TGTGCCAGCAGCTCAATACTAGCGGGAGAATTAGGCAATGAGCAGTTCTTC
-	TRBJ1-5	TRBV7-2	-	CASSLGGQPQHF	TGTGCCAGCAGCTTAGGAGGTCAGCCCCAGCATTTT
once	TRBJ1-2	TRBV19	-	CASVKYRNGYTF	TGTGCCAGTGTTAAATACAGAAATGGCTACACCTTC
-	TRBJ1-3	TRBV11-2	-	CASSFRRVGQEDTIYF	TGTGCCAGCAGCTTTAGGAGGGTTGGGCAAGAGGACACCATATATTTT
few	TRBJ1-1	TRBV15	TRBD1	CATSRPGQVVFEAFF	TGTGCCACCAGCAGACCCGGACAGGTGGTCTTCGAAGCTTTCTTT
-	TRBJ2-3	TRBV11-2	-	CASRSGGTDTQYF	TGTGCCAGCAGATCCGGAGGGACAGATACGCAGTATTTT
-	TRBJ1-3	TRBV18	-	CASSPARSGNTIYF	TGTGCCAGCTCACCCGCCAGGTCTGGAAACACCATATATTTT
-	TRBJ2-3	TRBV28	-	CASSLIDSKDTQYF	TGTGCCAGCAGTTTAATAGACAGTAAAGATACGCAGTATTTT
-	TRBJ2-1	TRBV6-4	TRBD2	CASSESGLAGDEQFF	TGTGCCAGCAGTGAATCGGGACTAGCGGGAGATGAGCAGTTCTTC
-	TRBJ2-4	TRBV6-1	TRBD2	CASSETFGGANYIQYF	TGTGCCAGCAGTGAAACCTTCGGGGGGGCTAACTACATTCAGTACTTC
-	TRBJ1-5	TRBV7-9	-	CASSLDSTTHQPQHF	TGTGCCAGCAGCTTGGACAGCACAACTCATCAGCCCCAGCATTTT
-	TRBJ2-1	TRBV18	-	CASSPLEIREQFF	TGTGCCAGCTCACCCCTGGAGATTCGTGAGCAGTTCTTC
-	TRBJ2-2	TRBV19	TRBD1	CASRIRDRGGHGELFF	TGTGCCAGTCGGATTCGGGACAGGGGTGGTCACGGGGAGCTGTTTTTT
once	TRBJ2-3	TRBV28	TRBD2	CASSWQRDYTDTQYF	TGTGCCAGCAGTTGGCAGCGGGATTACACAGATACGCAGTATTTT
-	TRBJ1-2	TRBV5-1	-	CASSLDWAGYTF	TGCGCCAGCAGCTTGGATTGGGCCGGCTACACCTTC
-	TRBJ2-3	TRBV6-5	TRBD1	CASLSRTGGTDTQYF	TGTGCCAGTCTAAGTAGGACAGGGGGCACAGATACGCAGTATTTT
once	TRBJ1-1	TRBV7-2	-	CASSSQILNTEAFF	TGTGCCAGCAGCTCACAGATACTTAACACTGAAGCTTTCTTT
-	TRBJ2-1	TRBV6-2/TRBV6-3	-	CASSYVLEVYNEQFF	TGTGCCAGCAGTTACGTCCTAGAGGTATACAATGAGCAGTTCTTC
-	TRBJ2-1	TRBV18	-	CASQTSSPYNEQFF	TGTGCCAGCCAGACTAGTTCCCCCTACAATGAGCAGTTCTTC
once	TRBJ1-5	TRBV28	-	CASSHTLIRGPYQPQHF	TGTGCCAGCAGCCACACCCTAATTAGGGGTCCTTATCAGCCCCAGCATTTT
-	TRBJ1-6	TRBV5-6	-	CASSLHPTGLPGNSPLHF	TGTGCCAGCAGCCTACACCCCACAGGCTTACCTGGGAATTCACCCCTCCACTTT
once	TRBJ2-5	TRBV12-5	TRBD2	CASGPRASGTKETQYF	TGTGCTAGTGGCCCTCGGGCTAGCGGTACGAAAGAGACCCAGTACTTC
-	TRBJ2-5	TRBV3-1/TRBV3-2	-	CASSQDVRARETQYF	TGTGCCAGCAGCCAAGACGTCAGGGCACGAGAGACCCAGTACTTC
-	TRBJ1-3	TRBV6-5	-	CASSGESGNTIYF	TGTGCCAGCAGCGGAGAGTCTGGAAACACCATATATTTT
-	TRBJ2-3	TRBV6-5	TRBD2	CASSPGTSGDTQYF	TGTGCCAGCAGCCCAGGGACTAGTGGGGATACGCAGTATTTT
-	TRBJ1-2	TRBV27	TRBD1	CASRTRGTGDIYGYTF	TGTGCCAGCAGGACACGCGGGACAGGGGACATATATGGCTACACCTTC
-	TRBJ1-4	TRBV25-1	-	CASSDPSATNEKLFF	TGTGCCAGCAGTGATCCGAGCGCAACTAATGAAAAACTGTTTTTT
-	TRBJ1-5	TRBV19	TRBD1	CASSTGTGGSQPQHF	TGTGCCAGTAGTACAGGGACAGGGGGCAGTCAGCCCCAGCATTTT
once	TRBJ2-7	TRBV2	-	CASSELTTLPSYEQYF	TGTGCCAGCAGTGAATTGACAACCCTCCCCTCCTACGAGCAGTACTTC
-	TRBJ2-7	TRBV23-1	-	CASSQGTGTYEQYF	TGCGCCAGCAGTCAAGGTACAGGCACCTACGAGCAGTACTTC
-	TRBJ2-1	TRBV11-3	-	CASSLGDTLYNEQFF	TGTGCCAGCAGCTTAGGGGACACACTATACAATGAGCAGTTCTTC
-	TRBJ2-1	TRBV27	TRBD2	CASSSLTSGNNEQFF	TGTGCCAGCAGTAGCCTGACTAGCGGAAACAATGAGCAGTTCTTC
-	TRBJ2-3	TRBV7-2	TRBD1	CASSSRQGSTDTQYF	TGTGCCAGCAGCTCGCGACAGGGGAGCACAGATACGCAGTATTTT
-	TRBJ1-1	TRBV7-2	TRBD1	CASSLRQGNTEAFF	TGTGCCAGCAGCTTACGACAGGGAAACACTGAAGCTTTCTTT
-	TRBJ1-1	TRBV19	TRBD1	CASSYPGTGWEAFF	TGTGCCAGTAGTTATCCGGGGACAGGGTGGGAAGCTTTCTTT
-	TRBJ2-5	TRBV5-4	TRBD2	CASSLAGGRLETQYF	TGTGCCAGCAGCTTGGCGGGGGGGCGCCTAGAGACCCAGTACTTC
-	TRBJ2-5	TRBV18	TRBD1	CASAGQAAETQYF	TGTGCCAGCGCGGGACAGGCAGCAGAGACCCAGTACTTC
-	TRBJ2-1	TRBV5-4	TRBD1	CASRNRGLLSREQFF	TGTGCCAGCAGGAACAGGGGGCTCCTTTCCAGAGAGCAGTTCTTC
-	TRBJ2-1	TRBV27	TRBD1	CASSVQGRSEQFF	TGTGCCAGCAGTGTACAGGGGCGGAGTGAGCAGTTCTTC
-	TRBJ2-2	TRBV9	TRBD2	CASSEGTRTGELFF	TGTGCCAGCAGCGAAGGGACTAGGACCGGGGAGCTGTTTTTT
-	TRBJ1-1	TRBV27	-	CASSPTWTVNTEAFF	TGTGCCAGCAGTCCGACATGGACAGTGAACACTGAAGCTTTCTTT
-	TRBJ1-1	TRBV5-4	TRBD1	CASSADRVATEAFF	TGTGCCAGCAGCGCGGACAGGGTAGCCACTGAAGCTTTCTTT
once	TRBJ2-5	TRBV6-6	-	CASSPHVGGTQETQYF	TGTGCCAGCAGCCCCCACGTGGGGGGGACACAAGAGACCCAGTACTTC
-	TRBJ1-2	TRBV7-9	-	CASSPRRMDGYTF	TGTGCCAGCAGCCCTCGGAGGATGGATGGCTACACCTTC
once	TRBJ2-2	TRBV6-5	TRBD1	CAGRTGTNTGELFF	TGTGCCGGACGGACAGGGACGAACACCGGGGAGCTGTTTTTT
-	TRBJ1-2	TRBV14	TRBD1	CASSQAPRGGHYGYTF	TGTGCCAGCAGCCAAGCCCCCAGAGGGGGCCACTATGGCTACACCTTC
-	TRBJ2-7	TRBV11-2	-	CASTGDEYEQYF	TGTGCCAGCACCGGAGATGAGTACGAGCAGTACTTC
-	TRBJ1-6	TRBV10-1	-	CASSELGSSPLHF	TGCGCCAGCAGTGAGTTGGGGAGTTCACCCCTCCACTTT
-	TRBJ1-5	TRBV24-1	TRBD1	CATSSGTGREREPQHF	TGTGCCACCAGTTCCGGGACAGGGAGGGAACGGGAGCCCCAGCATTTT